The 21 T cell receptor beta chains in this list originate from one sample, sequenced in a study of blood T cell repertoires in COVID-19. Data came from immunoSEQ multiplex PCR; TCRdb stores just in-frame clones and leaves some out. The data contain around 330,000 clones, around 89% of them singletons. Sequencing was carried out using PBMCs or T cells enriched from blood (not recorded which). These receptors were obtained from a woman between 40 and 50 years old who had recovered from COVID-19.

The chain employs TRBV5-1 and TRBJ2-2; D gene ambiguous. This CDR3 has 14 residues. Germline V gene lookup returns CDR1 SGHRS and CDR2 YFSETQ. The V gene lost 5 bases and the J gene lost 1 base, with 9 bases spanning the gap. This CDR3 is CASRNPGNTGELFF. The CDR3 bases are TGCGCCAGCAGGAATCCAGGGAACACCGGGGAGCTGTTTTTT.

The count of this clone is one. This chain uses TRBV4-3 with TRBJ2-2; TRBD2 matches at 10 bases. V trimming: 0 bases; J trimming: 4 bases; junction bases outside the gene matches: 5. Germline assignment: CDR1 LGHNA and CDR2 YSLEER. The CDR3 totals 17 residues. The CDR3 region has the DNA TGCGCCAGCAGCCAAGATTTCAGCGGGGGGGCCACCGGGGAGCTGTTTTTT. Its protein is CASSQDFSGGATGELFF.

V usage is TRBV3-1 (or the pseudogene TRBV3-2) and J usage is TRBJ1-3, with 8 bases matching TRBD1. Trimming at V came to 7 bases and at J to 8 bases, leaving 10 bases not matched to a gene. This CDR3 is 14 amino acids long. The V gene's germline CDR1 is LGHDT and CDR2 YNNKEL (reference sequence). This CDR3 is CASTFSTGEDTIYF. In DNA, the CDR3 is TGTGCCAGCACCTTCTCGACAGGGGAGGACACCATATATTTT.

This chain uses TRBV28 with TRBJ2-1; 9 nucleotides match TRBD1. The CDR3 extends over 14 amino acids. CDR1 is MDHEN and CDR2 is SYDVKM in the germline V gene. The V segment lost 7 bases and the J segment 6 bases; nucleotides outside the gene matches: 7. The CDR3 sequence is CASKQQGALNEQFF. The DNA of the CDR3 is TGTGCCAGCAAACAACAGGGGGCGCTCAATGAGCAGTTCTTC. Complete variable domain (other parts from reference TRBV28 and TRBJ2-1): DVKVTQSSRYLVKRTGEKVFLECVQDMDHENMFWYRQDPGLGLRLIYFSYDVKMKEKGDIPEGYSVSREKKERFSLILESASTNQTSMYLCASKQQGALNEQFFGPGTRLTVL.

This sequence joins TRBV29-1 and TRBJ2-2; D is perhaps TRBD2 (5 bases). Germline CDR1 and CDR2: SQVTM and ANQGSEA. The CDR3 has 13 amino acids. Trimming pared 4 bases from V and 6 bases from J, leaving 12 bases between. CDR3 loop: CSVVGFGAGELFF. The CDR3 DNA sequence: TGCAGCGTTGTAGGGTTCGGGGCCGGGGAGCTGTTTTTT.

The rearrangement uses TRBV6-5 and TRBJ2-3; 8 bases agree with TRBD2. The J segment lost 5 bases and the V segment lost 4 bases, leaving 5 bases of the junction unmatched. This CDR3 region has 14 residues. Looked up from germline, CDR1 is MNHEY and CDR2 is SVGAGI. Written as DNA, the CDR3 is TGTGCCAGCAGTTCCGGGACTAGGATAGATACGCAGTATTTT. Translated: CASSSGTRIDTQYF.

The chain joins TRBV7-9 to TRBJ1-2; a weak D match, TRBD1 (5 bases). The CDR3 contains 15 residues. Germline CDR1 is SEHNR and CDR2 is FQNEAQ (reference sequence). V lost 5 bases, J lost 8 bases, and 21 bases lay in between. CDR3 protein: CASSPSSLSGKGYTF. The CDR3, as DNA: TGTGCCAGCAGCCCGTCATCCTTGTCAGGGAAAGGCTACACCTTC.

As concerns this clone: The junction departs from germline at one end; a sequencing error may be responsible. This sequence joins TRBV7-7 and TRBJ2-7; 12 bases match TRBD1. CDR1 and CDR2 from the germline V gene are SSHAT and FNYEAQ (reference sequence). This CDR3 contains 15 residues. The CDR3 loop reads CASSIGTGGGYEQYF. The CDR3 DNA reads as TGTGCTAGCAGCATCGGGACAGGGGGCGGGTACGAGCAGTACTTC.

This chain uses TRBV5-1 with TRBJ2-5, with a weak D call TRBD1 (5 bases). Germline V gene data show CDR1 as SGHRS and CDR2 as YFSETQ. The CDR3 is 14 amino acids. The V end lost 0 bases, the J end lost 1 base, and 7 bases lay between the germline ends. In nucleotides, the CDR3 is TGCGCCAGCAGCTTGGCCACAGGCCAAGAGACCCAGTACTTC. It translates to CASSLATGQETQYF.

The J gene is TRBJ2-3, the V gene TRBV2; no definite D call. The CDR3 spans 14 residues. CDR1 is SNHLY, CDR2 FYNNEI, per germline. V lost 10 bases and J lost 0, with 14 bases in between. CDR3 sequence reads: CATQDYTSTDTQYF. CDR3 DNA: TGTGCCACCCAGGATTATACTAGCACAGATACGCAGTATTTT.

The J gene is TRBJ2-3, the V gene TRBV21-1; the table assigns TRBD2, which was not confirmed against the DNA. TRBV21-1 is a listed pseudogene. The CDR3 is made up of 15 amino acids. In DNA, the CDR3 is TGTGCCAGCAGCAGGGCGGGGGGATCCACAGATACGCAGTATTTT. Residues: CASSRAGGSTDTQYF.

The CDR3 region is CASSLEQSSSYEQYF. The CDR3 DNA is TGTGCCAGCAGCTTGGAACAGAGTAGCTCCTACGAGCAGTACTTC. V and J are TRBV5-4 and TRBJ2-7; D uncertain. The germline gives CDR1 SGHNT, CDR2 YYREEE (reference sequence). The CDR3 loop spans 15 amino acids. V gave up 0 bases and J gave up 0 bases, with 10 bases separating them.

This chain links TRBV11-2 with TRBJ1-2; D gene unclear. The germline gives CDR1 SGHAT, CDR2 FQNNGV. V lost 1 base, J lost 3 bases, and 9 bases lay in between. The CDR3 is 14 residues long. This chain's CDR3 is CASSLAGGHYGYTF. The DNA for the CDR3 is TGTGCCAGCAGCTTAGCTGGAGGGCACTATGGCTACACCTTC.

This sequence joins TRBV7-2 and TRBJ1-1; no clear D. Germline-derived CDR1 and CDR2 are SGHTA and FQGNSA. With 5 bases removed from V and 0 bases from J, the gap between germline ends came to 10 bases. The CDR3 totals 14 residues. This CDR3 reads CASSARVMNTEAFF. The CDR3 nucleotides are TGTGCCAGCAGCGCCCGGGTGATGAACACTGAAGCTTTCTTT.

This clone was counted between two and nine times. Written as DNA, the CDR3 is TGTGCCTGGAGTGGGCGGGGAATTGAAGCTTTCTTT. Amino acids: CAWSGRGIEAFF. The V and J genes are TRBV30 and TRBJ1-1, with D uncertain. CDR1 and CDR2 (germline): GTSNPN, SVGIG (reference sequence). Between the trimmed V and J ends, which lost 1 base and 7 bases, there was a span of 10 bases. This CDR3 region has 12 residues.

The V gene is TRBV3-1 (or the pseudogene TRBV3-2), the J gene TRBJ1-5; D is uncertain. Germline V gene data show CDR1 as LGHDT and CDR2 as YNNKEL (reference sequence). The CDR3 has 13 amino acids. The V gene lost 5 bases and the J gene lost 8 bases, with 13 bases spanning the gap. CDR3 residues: CASSSQAREPQHF. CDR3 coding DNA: TGTGCCAGCAGCTCCCAGGCGCGGGAGCCCCAGCATTTT.

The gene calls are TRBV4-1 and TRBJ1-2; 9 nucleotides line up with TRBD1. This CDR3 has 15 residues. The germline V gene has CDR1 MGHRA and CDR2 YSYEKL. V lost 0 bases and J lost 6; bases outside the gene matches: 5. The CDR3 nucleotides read TGCGCCAGCAGCCAAGAATTTGGGACAGGGAATGGCTACACCTTC. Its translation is CASSQEFGTGNGYTF.

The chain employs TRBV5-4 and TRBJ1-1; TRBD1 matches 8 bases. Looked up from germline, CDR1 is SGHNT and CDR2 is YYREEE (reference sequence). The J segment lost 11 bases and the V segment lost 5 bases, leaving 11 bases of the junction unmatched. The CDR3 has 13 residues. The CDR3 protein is CASSYGQGRAAFF. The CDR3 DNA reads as TGTGCCAGCAGTTATGGACAGGGACGGGCGGCTTTCTTT.

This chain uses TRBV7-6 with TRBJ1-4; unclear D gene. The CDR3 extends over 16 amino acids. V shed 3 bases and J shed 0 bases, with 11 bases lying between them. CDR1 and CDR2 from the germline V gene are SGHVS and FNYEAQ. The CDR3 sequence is CASSFLAGATNEKLFF. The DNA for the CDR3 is TGTGCCAGCAGCTTCCTGGCGGGTGCAACTAATGAAAAACTGTTTTTT.

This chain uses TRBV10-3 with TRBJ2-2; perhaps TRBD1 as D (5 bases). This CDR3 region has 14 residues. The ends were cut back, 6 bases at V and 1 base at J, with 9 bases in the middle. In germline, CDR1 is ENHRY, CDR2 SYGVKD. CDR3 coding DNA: TGTGCCATCAGCCCTACAGGGAACACCGGGGAGCTGTTTTTT. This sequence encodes CAISPTGNTGELFF.

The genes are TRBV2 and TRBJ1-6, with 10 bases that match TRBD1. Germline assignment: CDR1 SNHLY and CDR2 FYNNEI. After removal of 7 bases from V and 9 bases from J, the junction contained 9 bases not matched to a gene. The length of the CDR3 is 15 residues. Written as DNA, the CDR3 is TGTGCCAGCAATTGGCCGGGACAGGGGACTTCACCCCTCCACTTT. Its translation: CASNWPGQGTSPLHF.